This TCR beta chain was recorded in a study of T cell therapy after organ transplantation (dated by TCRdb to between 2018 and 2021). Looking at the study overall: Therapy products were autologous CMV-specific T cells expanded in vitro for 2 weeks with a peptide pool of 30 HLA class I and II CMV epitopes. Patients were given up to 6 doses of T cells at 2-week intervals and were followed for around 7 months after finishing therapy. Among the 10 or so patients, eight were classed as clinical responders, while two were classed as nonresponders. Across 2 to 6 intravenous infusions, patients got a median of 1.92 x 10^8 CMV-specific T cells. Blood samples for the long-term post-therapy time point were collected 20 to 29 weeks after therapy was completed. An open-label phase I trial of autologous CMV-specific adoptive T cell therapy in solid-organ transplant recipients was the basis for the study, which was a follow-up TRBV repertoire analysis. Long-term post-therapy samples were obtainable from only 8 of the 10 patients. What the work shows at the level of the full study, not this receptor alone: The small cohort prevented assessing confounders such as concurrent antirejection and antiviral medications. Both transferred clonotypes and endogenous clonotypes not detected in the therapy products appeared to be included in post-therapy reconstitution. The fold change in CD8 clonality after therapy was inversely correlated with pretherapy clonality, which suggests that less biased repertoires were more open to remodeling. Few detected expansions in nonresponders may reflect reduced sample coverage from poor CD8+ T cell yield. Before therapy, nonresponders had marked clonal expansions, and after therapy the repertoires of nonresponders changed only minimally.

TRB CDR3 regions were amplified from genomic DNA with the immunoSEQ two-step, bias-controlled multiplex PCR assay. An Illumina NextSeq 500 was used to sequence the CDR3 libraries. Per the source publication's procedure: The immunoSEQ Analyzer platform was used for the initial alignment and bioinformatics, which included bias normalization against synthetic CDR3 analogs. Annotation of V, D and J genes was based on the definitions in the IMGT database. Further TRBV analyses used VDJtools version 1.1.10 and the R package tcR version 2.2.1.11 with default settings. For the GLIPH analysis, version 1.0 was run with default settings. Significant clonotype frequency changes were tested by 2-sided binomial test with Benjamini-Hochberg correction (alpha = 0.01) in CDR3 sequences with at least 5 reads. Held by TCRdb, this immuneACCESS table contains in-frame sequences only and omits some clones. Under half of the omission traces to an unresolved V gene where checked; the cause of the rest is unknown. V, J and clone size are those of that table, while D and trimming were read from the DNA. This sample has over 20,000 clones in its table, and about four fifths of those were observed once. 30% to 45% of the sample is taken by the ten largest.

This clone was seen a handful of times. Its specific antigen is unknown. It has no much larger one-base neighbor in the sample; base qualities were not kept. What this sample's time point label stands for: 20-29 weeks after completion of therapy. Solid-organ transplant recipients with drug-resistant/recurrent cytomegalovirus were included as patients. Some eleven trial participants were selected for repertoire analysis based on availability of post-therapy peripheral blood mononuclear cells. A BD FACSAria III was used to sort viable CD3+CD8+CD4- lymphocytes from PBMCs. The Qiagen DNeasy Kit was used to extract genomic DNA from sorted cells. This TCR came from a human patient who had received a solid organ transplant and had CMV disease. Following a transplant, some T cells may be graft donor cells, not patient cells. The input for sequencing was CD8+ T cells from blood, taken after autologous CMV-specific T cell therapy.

The CDR3 is CASSHTREYRSSEQFF. The nucleotide sequence reads TGTGCCAGCAGCCACACGCGGGAGTATCGCTCGAGTGAGCAGTTCTTC. The receptor chain draws on TRBV7-9 and TRBJ2-1; 7 bases in the middle match TRBD2. Unmatched junction bases come to 16, with V trimmed by 5 bases and J by 9 bases. From the cysteine through the phenylalanine, the CDR3 covers 16 amino acids. The retained sequence is limited to the CDR3, 48 bases, with the frame set at the first base. CDR1 SEHNR and CDR2 FQNEAQ were looked up in the germline V gene (reference sequence).